A single sample is the source of the 14 T cell receptor beta chains below, sequenced in a study of identical twins. Via MiXCR, TCRdb re-called the 5' RACE reads, giving one row per CDR3 protein. This table has 690,000 or so distinct CDR3 sequences, 5.5% to 7.5% appearing once. Input material: naive T cells sorted from blood. The source of these receptors is a man between 18 and 35 years old in good health.

The chain links TRBV20-1 to TRBJ2-7; 8 positions match TRBD2. The V and J ends lost 1 base and 0 bases, in that order; junction bases with no gene match: 8. Germline V gene sequence: CDR1 DFQATT, CDR2 SNEGSKA (reference sequence). This CDR3 region has 16 residues. The CDR3, as DNA: TGCAGTGCTAGAGTTATTAGCGGGAAGAGCTCCTACGAGCAGTACGTC. Translation gives CSARVISGKSSYEQYV.

This clonotype was seen repeatedly, ten times or more. This sequence joins TRBV12-3 or TRBV12-4 and TRBJ2-2; tentative D call: TRBD2 (6 bases). V lost 6 bases and J 0 bases, leaving 11 bases between the germline ends. CDR3 size: 15 residues. CDR3 region: CASSLGLTNTGELFF. The CDR3 DNA is TGTGCCAGCAGCCTGGGACTGACGAACACCGGGGAGCTGTTTTTT.

This clonotype has a count of ten or more. The J gene is TRBJ2-7, the V gene TRBV19; TRBD1 matches 9 bases. The junction had 10 bases not matched to a gene; V was cut back by 4 bases and J by 12 bases. The CDR3 runs 13 residues. The V gene's germline CDR1 is LNHDA and CDR2 SQIVND (reference sequence). This CDR3 is CASSTDGTGSLYV. The CDR3 DNA sequence: TGTGCCAGTAGTACCGACGGGACAGGGAGTCTGTACGTC.

This clonotype was seen more than once but under ten times. The chain combines TRBV7-9 with TRBJ2-1, with D possibly TRBD2 on 6 matching bases. V was shortened by 3 bases and J by 6 bases, with 15 bases between the two germline ends. This CDR3 has 15 amino acids. Germline loops: CDR1 SEHNR, CDR2 FQNEAQ (reference sequence). CDR3 residues: CASSLGGERGNEQFF. Written as DNA, the CDR3 is TGTGCCAGCAGCTTGGGGGGAGAGAGAGGCAATGAGCAGTTCTTC.

The chain carries TRBV4-1 and TRBJ2-4; D remains unclear. The CDR3 is 20 amino acids. The V gene's germline CDR1 is MGHRA and CDR2 YSYEKL. V lost 0 bases to trimming and J lost 11 bases, with 32 bases between them. DNA for the CDR3: TGCGCCAGCAGCCAAGAGCGTAGGGCTGTTCAAATTGTTGCCAAAAATTTTCAGTACTTC. Translating gives CASSQERRAVQIVAKNFQYF.

This clonotype appeared many times. The genes are TRBV7-2 and TRBJ2-7; D gene uncertain. The CDR3 has 15 residues. The germline V gene has CDR1 SGHTA and CDR2 FQGNSA. Trimming took 3 bases from V and 2 from J, leaving 14 bases between them. The CDR3 DNA is TGTGCCAGCAGCTTGCCCGACGCCGCCACCTACGAGCAGTACTTC. It is translated as CASSLPDAATYEQYF.

This clonotype was detected a few times. This sequence joins TRBV24-1 and TRBJ2-7; TRBD1 agrees at 9 bases. CDR3 length equals 16 residues. The V gene's germline CDR1 is KGHDR and CDR2 SFDVKD. The V segment lost 5 bases and the J segment 2 bases; nucleotides outside the gene matches: 9. The CDR3 region is CATSGSSRDRAYEQYF. CDR3 coding DNA: TGTGCCACCAGTGGCTCAAGCCGGGACAGGGCCTACGAGCAGTACTTC.

The table lists this clonotype with many counts. This sequence joins TRBV9 and TRBJ2-4; TRBD2 agrees at 10 bases. Germline assignment: CDR1 SGDLS and CDR2 YYNGEE. The CDR3 totals 14 residues. Unmatched junction bases numbered 2, after V lost 3 bases and J lost 5 bases. The chain's CDR3 is CASSGGLAENIQYF. Written as DNA, the CDR3 is TGTGCCAGCAGCGGCGGACTAGCGGAAAACATTCAGTACTTC.

This clonotype was recorded at least ten times. The chain recombines TRBV6-2 or TRBV6-3 with TRBJ2-5; D is ambiguous. V was trimmed by 5 bases and J by 5 bases, leaving 9 bases between them. The CDR3 length is 12 residues. Germline CDR1 MNHEY, CDR2 SVGEGT. The DNA for the CDR3 is TGTGCCAGCAGTGGAACAGCCGAGACCCAGTACTTC. Protein: CASSGTAETQYF.

This clonotype was counted at least ten times. The chain carries TRBV12-3 or TRBV12-4 and TRBJ1-4, with a tentative D call TRBD1 (5 bases). CDR3 length: 14 residues. V was trimmed by 4 bases and J by 7 bases, leaving 13 bases between them. CDR3: CASSSGFVGEKLFF. CDR3 sequence (DNA): TGTGCCAGCAGTTCAGGGTTTGTCGGTGAAAAACTGTTTTTT.

This clonotype has at least ten counts. The gene calls are TRBV7-2 and TRBJ1-1; D remains ambiguous. The germline V and J ends were trimmed by 3 bases and 4 bases, with 18 bases remaining between them. CDR3 length: 16 residues. Germline V gene data show CDR1 as SGHTA and CDR2 as FQGNSA. In DNA form, the CDR3 reads TGTGCCAGCAGCTTTCCCGACGCCCACATGAGCACTGAAGCTTTCTTT. It codes for CASSFPDAHMSTEAFF.

This clonotype was observed at least ten times. V gene TRBV5-6 combines with J gene TRBJ2-1; D is perhaps TRBD1 (7 bases). Trimming stripped 0 bases from V and 5 bases from J, with 15 bases between. The length of the CDR3 is 16 residues. The germline CDR1 and CDR2 sequences are SGHDT and YYEEEE. The CDR3, as DNA: TGTGCCAGCAGCTTGGGGAGGGGGCGACCCGACAATGAGCAGTTCTTC. This translates into CASSLGRGRPDNEQFF.

In this sample, this clonotype turned up many times. The chain joins TRBV20-1 to TRBJ2-1; D is undetermined. The ends were cut back, 0 bases at V and 4 bases at J, with 25 bases in the middle. CDR1 and CDR2 from the germline V gene are DFQATT and SNEGSKA (reference sequence). The CDR3 consists of 19 residues. CDR3 nucleotide sequence: TGCAGTGCTAGAGACCCCACTAAATCGGGTCCCCGCATTTACAATGAGCAGTTCTTC. Protein sequence: CSARDPTKSGPRIYNEQFF.

The chain joins TRBV15 to TRBJ2-3; no reliable D call. The CDR3 consists of 16 residues. Germline V gives CDR1 LNHNV, CDR2 YYDKDF (reference sequence). Trimming pared 5 bases from V and 1 base from J, leaving 16 bases between. CDR3 amino acids: CATSPIGLEGTDTQYF. CDR3 nucleotide sequence: TGTGCCACCAGCCCTATAGGGCTAGAGGGCACAGATACGCAGTATTTT.